The 9 T cell receptor beta chains below come from one sample, sequenced in a study of preoperative IRX-2 immunotherapy in early breast cancer. This table comes from immunoSEQ multiplex PCR, and its TCRdb copy is limited to in-frame clones, with some not included. The sample carries about 1,600 clones, 70% to 80% recorded once. Regarding treatment: preoperative locoregional IRX-2 cytokine immunotherapy. The material sequenced was tumor tissue, taken after IRX-2 immunotherapy. The receptors stem from a human donor with breast cancer.

V gene TRBV6-8 combines with J gene TRBJ1-2, with 8 bases matching TRBD1. This CDR3 spans 15 amino acids. The germline CDR1 and CDR2 sequences are MNHGY and SAAAGT. The trim removed 3 bases at V and 14 bases at J, leaving 17 bases unmatched. The CDR3 protein is CASSYLGQGGRSLTF. For the CDR3, the DNA is TGTGCCAGCAGTTATTTAGGACAGGGAGGTCGTAGTCTGACCTTC.

This chain uses TRBV11-3 with TRBJ2-2, with D possibly being TRBD2 (5 bases). The CDR3 runs 16 residues. V was pared by 5 bases and J by 0 bases, with 13 bases between. Germline-derived CDR1 and CDR2 are SGHNT and YENEEA. The CDR3 is CASSPLEVSNTGELFF. The CDR3 DNA reads as TGTGCCAGCAGCCCCCTGGAGGTTTCGAACACCGGGGAGCTGTTTTTT.

This chain joins TRBV15 and TRBJ1-3; D gene unclear. This CDR3 spans 17 amino acids. The germline CDR1 and CDR2 sequences are LNHNV and YYDKDF (reference sequence). V was cut by 0 bases and J by 0 bases, with 12 bases left in between. The CDR3 DNA sequence: TGTGCCACCAGCAGAGATGGGGTCGGAACCTCTGGAAACACCATATATTTT. Protein sequence: CATSRDGVGTSGNTIYF.

This clone has a single count. The chain uses TRBV5-1 and TRBJ1-4; possibly TRBD1 for D (5 bases). Germline values: CDR1 SGHRS, CDR2 YFSETQ. This CDR3 comprises 18 residues. The V gene lost 0 bases and the J gene lost 7 bases, with 22 bases spanning the gap. The CDR3 DNA sequence: TGCGCCAGCAGCTTGGGGGAATATACGGGACCCAGAAGTGAAAAACTGTTTTTT. It translates to CASSLGEYTGPRSEKLFF.

The chain combines TRBV6-8 with TRBJ1-1, with TRBD1 matching 7 bases. The V segment lost 10 bases and the J segment 1 base; nucleotides outside the gene matches: 9. The CDR3 consists of 14 residues. CDR1 and CDR2 from the germline V gene are MNHGY and SAAAGT. The CDR3 nucleotides are TGTGCCATCAGCCCGGGACAGACGAACACTGAAGCTTTCTTT. Translating gives CAISPGQTNTEAFF.

This clone was recorded once. The J gene is TRBJ1-6, the V gene TRBV30; D not certain. The V end was cut by 1 base, the J end by 10 bases, with 17 bases between. The CDR3 loop spans 15 amino acids. The V gene's germline CDR1 is GTSNPN and CDR2 SVGIG (reference sequence). Here the CDR3 DNA reads TGTGCCTGGAGTGCCGGCGCGCAGTTCGAATCACCCCTCCACTTT. Translation gives CAWSAGAQFESPLHF.

V usage is TRBV6-8 and J usage is TRBJ1-4; D gene uncertain. Trimming stripped 6 bases from V and 3 bases from J, with 20 bases between. In germline, CDR1 is MNHGY, CDR2 SAAAGT. CDR3 length: 17 residues. The CDR3 nucleotides read TGTGCCAGCAGGGGTGCAAAGGGTGCAGCAGCTAATGAAAAACTGTTTTTT. It specifies CASRGAKGAAANEKLFF.

With respect to this clone: Mismatch with germline at one junction end may stem from a read error. The genes are TRBV6-8 and TRBJ2-2; D gene ambiguous. The CDR3 has 13 amino acids. CDR1 is MNHGY, CDR2 SAAAGT, per germline. In DNA, the CDR3 is TGTGCCAGCAGTGACTCTGCGGTCGGGGAGCTGTTTTTT. Encoded protein: CASSDSAVGELFF.

In this sample, this clone is large. The rearrangement uses TRBV29-1 and TRBJ1-4; a weak D match, TRBD1 (5 bases). The CDR3 consists of 14 residues. The germline CDR1 and CDR2 sequences are SQVTM and ANQGSEA. V gave up 4 bases and J gave up 6 bases, with 15 bases separating them. The CDR3, as DNA: TGCAGCGTTGTAATCCGGGGGAGGGATGAAAAACTGTTTTTT. Translated: CSVVIRGRDEKLFF. Supplemented by reference TRBV29-1 and TRBJ1-4, the full variable domain reads SAVISQKPSRDICQRGTSLTIQCQVDSQVTMMFWYRQQPGQSLTLIATANQGSEATYESGFVIDKFPISRPNLTFSTLTVSNMSPEDSSIYLCSVVIRGRDEKLFFGSGTQLSVL.